These 14 T cell receptor beta chains were all obtained from the same sample, sequenced in a study of metastatic and nonmetastatic thyroid tumors. Using MiXCR, TCRdb re-called clones from the PCR reads. The profile shows about 13,000 clones, approximately 33% of them singletons. Each patient went into thyroid surgery without having received any treatment. Source material: tumor tissue. These receptors came from a male donor with papillary thyroid cancer or a benign thyroid nodule (not recorded which). Some clones in this sample may be carry-over from other donors' samples.

The V and J genes are TRBV7-3 and TRBJ2-3; TRBD2 matches at 10 bases. CDR1 is SGHTA and CDR2 is FQGTGA in the germline V gene. V lost 3 bases and J lost 8; bases outside the gene matches: 5. CDR3 length equals 14 residues. Written as DNA, the CDR3 is TGTGCCAGCAGCTTCGGCAGCGGGGGGGCTACGCAGTATTTT. Its protein product is CASSFGSGGATQYF.

V is TRBV4-2 and J is TRBJ1-1; 8 positions match TRBD1. Germline lookup yields CDR1 LGHNA and CDR2 YNFKEQ. This CDR3 is built from 15 residues. V dropped 1 base and J dropped 3; count of bases not matched to a gene: 4. The DNA of the CDR3 is TGTGCCAGCAGCCAAGTGTCGGGACAGGACACTGAAGCTTTCTTT. Protein: CASSQVSGQDTEAFF.

The V gene is TRBV7-2, the J gene TRBJ2-7; 7 positions agree with TRBD1. This CDR3 spans 14 amino acids. With 7 bases clipped from V and 6 bases from J, the junction kept 12 bases outside the gene matches. The germline gives CDR1 SGHTA, CDR2 FQGNSA. The CDR3 DNA follows: TGTGCCAGCATCGTCGGGAACAGGGGCTCCGAGCAGTACTTC. This sequence encodes CASIVGNRGSEQYF.

The chain uses TRBV2 and TRBJ2-7; TRBD1 aligns across 8 bases. After removal of 6 bases from V and 12 bases from J, the junction contained 7 bases not matched to a gene. The CDR3 is made up of 11 amino acids. From germline, CDR1 is SNHLY and CDR2 FYNNEI. CDR3 nucleotides: TGTGCCAGCAGGGACAGGGACGTGGCGTACTTC. Protein product: CASRDRDVAYF.

This clone has ten or more counts. This CDR3 is missing its conserved last phenylalanine or tryptophan, likely due to a read error. The V and J genes are TRBV28 and TRBJ1-1; D is possibly TRBD1 (5 bases). Germline CDR1 and CDR2: MDHEN and SYDVKM. The CDR3 is 15 residues long. DNA of the CDR3: TGTGCCAGCAGGACCCCCGGGACTGTGAACACTGAGGCTTTCCTT. The encoded protein is CASRTPGTVNTEAFL.

This chain connects TRBV27 to TRBJ1-1, with D perhaps TRBD1 (5 bases). Trimming left V 5 bases short and J 6 bases short, with 16 bases between. Germline V CDR1 and CDR2: MNHEY, SMNVEV (reference sequence). The CDR3 is 14 amino acids. The CDR3 DNA follows: TGTGCCAGCAGTCTCATGGCAGGGATCCCTGAAGCTTTCTTT. Translating it yields CASSLMAGIPEAFF.

This clone turned up a few times. The chain carries TRBV6-1 and TRBJ2-1; 7 nucleotides match TRBD2. This CDR3 spans 15 amino acids. The V and J ends lost 3 bases and 1 base, in that order; junction bases with no gene match: 3. Germline CDR1 is MNHNS and CDR2 is SASEGT. This CDR3 is CASSDSGPSYNEQFF. CDR3 sequence (DNA): TGTGCCAGCAGTGATAGCGGGCCTTCCTACAATGAGCAGTTCTTC.

The V and J genes are TRBV4-1 and TRBJ1-1; D may be TRBD1 (5 bases). Per the germline V gene, CDR1 is MGHRA and CDR2 is YSYEKL. The V gene lost 0 bases and the J gene lost 4 bases, with 9 bases spanning the gap. CDR3 length: 14 amino acids. Written as DNA, the CDR3 is TGCGCCAGCAGCCAAGATGGGGGGATCACTGAAGCTTTCTTT. It specifies CASSQDGGITEAFF.

The V call is TRBV18, the J call TRBJ2-7; D possibly matches TRBD1 or TRBD2 (6 bases each). Trimming removed 3 bases from V and 5 bases from J, with 17 bases in between. This CDR3 has 15 amino acids. Per germline, CDR1 KGHSH and CDR2 LQKENI. The CDR3 loop is CASSPLGGSFDEQYF. The CDR3 DNA reads as TGTGCCAGCTCACCCTTAGGGGGGAGCTTCGACGAGCAGTACTTC.

This clone showed up just a few times. This chain connects TRBV11-1 to TRBJ2-1; a weak D match, TRBD2 (6 bases). Per germline, CDR1 SGHAT and CDR2 FQDESV (reference sequence). There are 15 residues in the CDR3. Trimming left V 0 bases short and J 3 bases short, with 9 bases between. This chain's CDR3 is CASSLAAGLYNEQFF. As DNA, the CDR3 is TGTGCCAGCAGCTTAGCGGCGGGGCTCTACAATGAGCAGTTCTTC.

This clone was observed a handful of times. The J gene is TRBJ1-1, the V gene TRBV9, with a weak D call TRBD1 (5 bases). This CDR3 spans 12 amino acids. The germline V and J ends were trimmed by 7 bases and 0 bases, with 7 bases remaining between them. The V gene's germline CDR1 is SGDLS and CDR2 YYNGEE. CDR3 DNA: TGTGCCAGCGGGGGACTGAACACTGAAGCTTTCTTT. Its protein product is CASGGLNTEAFF.

In its sample, this clone is medium-sized. The chain couples TRBV5-1 to TRBJ2-1, with no clear D. Per germline, CDR1 SGHRS and CDR2 YFSETQ. The CDR3 runs 12 residues. Trimming cost V 0 bases and J 9 bases, with 7 bases left between them. The CDR3 loop reads CASSLGGTEQFF. Here the CDR3 DNA reads TGCGCCAGCAGCTTGGGCGGCACTGAGCAGTTCTTC.

The chain links TRBV6-2 or TRBV6-3 to TRBJ2-1; 11 nucleotides match TRBD2. Germline V gene lookup returns CDR1 MNHEY and CDR2 SVGEGT. This CDR3 has 14 amino acids. Germline trimming cut 9 bases from V and 5 bases from J; bases unmatched to any gene: 6. The CDR3 DNA is TGTGCCAGTGAAGGGACTAGCGGCAACAATGAGCAGTTCTTC. Its translation is CASEGTSGNNEQFF.

The CDR3 here is CASSESRVVGQHF. CDR3 coding DNA: TGTGCCAGCAGTGAGAGTCGGGTGGTGGGTCAGCATTTT. This chain connects TRBV6-1 to TRBJ1-5; D is unclear. V lost 3 bases, J lost 13 bases, and 16 bases lay in between. Per germline, CDR1 MNHNS and CDR2 SASEGT. This CDR3 comprises 13 residues.